Listed here are 21 T cell receptor beta chains from one sample, sequenced in a study of T cells in Graves' hyperthyroidism and ophthalmopathy. Amplified TCR beta CDR3 regions came from RNA transcripts. Carried out on the TCR CDR3, a first-round RT-PCR used the HTBI primer set. TCRdb ran MiXCR on the multiplex PCR reads and lists one entry per CDR3 protein. The sample includes some 490,000 distinct CDR3 sequences, approximately 22% seen only once; the top ten take roughly 49%. Sequencing used blood. Receptors originate from a woman in her sixties or seventies with Graves' ophthalmopathy.

This clonotype was seen only a few times. The chain employs TRBV19 and TRBJ1-2; D remains ambiguous. Trimming stripped 3 bases from V and 4 bases from J, with 12 bases between. CDR1 and CDR2 (germline): LNHDA, SQIVND (reference sequence). CDR3 size: 14 residues. The CDR3 spells CASSIAPRVYGYTF. The CDR3 bases are TGTGCCAGTAGTATCGCCCCCCGGGTCTATGGCTACACCTTC.

Note on this clonotype: The junction differs from germline at one of its ends, possibly a read error. The chain uses TRBV11-3 and TRBJ2-7; TRBD2 matches 8 bases. The CDR3 sequence is 13 residues long. Germline lookup yields CDR1 SGHNT and CDR2 YENEEA. For the CDR3, the DNA is TGTGCCGGCAGCTTAGCGGGATCGGCCGAGCAGTACTTC. Translating it yields CAGSLAGSAEQYF. Using reference TRBV11-3 and TRBJ2-7 for the parts outside the CDR3, the full variable domain is EAGVVQSPRYKIIEKKQPVAFWCNPISGHNTLYWYLQNLGQGPELLIRYENEEAVDDSQLPKDRFSAERLKGVDSTLKIQPAELGDSAVYLCAGSLAGSAEQYFGPGTRLTVT.

This clonotype was counted between two and nine times. The gene calls are TRBV7-2 and TRBJ2-3, with 8 nucleotides matching TRBD1. V shed 0 bases and J 8 bases; nucleotides not matched to a gene: 10. This CDR3 has 16 amino acids. CDR1 is SGHTA, CDR2 FQGNSA, per germline. CDR3 sequence reads: CASSLAQGALGGTQYF. CDR3 DNA sequence: TGTGCCAGCAGCTTAGCCCAGGGGGCCTTGGGAGGTACGCAGTATTTT. The variable domain in full, with the rest retrieved from reference TRBV7-2 and TRBJ2-3, is GAGVSQSPSNKVTEKGKDVELRCDPISGHTALYWYRQSLGQGLEFLIYFQGNSAPDKSGLPSDRFSAERTGGSVSTLTIQRTQQEDSAVYLCASSLAQGALGGTQYFGPGTRLTVL.

This clonotype was detected a few times. The chain carries TRBV11-2 and TRBJ2-5; D is undetermined. The CDR3 is 13 amino acids. The germline V gene encodes CDR1 SGHAT and CDR2 FQNNGV. V dropped 5 bases and J dropped 5 bases, with 12 bases sitting between them. The CDR3 nucleotides read TGTGCCAGCAGCATCGGACCAGAGGAGACCCAGTACTTC. Amino acids: CASSIGPEETQYF.

The CDR3 is CASSFPGTSRTDTQYF. CDR3 in DNA: TGTGCCAGCAGCTTTCCGGGGACTAGCCGAACAGATACGCAGTATTTT. V is TRBV5-4 and J is TRBJ2-3; 9 bases match TRBD2. The CDR3 loop spans 16 amino acids. Germline V gene lookup returns CDR1 SGHNT and CDR2 YYREEE (reference sequence). V was clipped by 2 bases and J by 3 bases; unmatched bases: 7.

This clonotype was recorded at least ten times. The rearrangement links TRBV6-2 or TRBV6-3 to TRBJ1-2; possible D gene TRBD1, 5 bases. Per germline, CDR1 MNHEY and CDR2 SVGEGT. V was pared by 2 bases and J by 4 bases, with 11 bases between. The CDR3 consists of 14 residues. The CDR3 bases are TGTGCCAGCAGTTACCTCGGGACGGTCTATGGCTACACCTTC. Its translation is CASSYLGTVYGYTF.

This clonotype was recorded a few times. The V and J genes are TRBV28 and TRBJ2-2; D ambiguous. The V gene's germline CDR1 is MDHEN and CDR2 SYDVKM. The CDR3 loop spans 12 amino acids. V dropped 7 bases and J dropped 3 bases, with 6 bases sitting between them. CDR3: CASIKDTGELFF. The CDR3 region has the DNA TGTGCCAGCATTAAGGACACCGGGGAGCTGTTTTTT.

There are many counts of this clonotype. This chain uses TRBV20-1 with TRBJ2-7; D ambiguous. The CDR3 has 12 amino acids. V was clipped by 4 bases and J by 0 bases, with 7 bases between them. Germline V CDR1 and CDR2: DFQATT, SNEGSKA (reference sequence). CDR3 amino acids: CSATLISYEQYF. The CDR3, as DNA: TGCAGTGCTACACTGATCTCCTACGAGCAGTACTTC.

This clonotype occurred many times. V and J are TRBV28 and TRBJ2-5; perhaps TRBD2 as D (5 bases). This CDR3 comprises 12 residues. Germline CDR1 MDHEN, CDR2 SYDVKM. Trimming left V 7 bases short and J 5 bases short, with 11 bases between. As DNA, the CDR3 is TGTGCCAGCAAGAGGGCATGGGAGACCCAGTACTTC. Encoded protein: CASKRAWETQYF.

The table lists this clonotype with a few counts. The chain combines TRBV20-1 with TRBJ2-1; 7 bases line up with TRBD2. Germline CDR1 and CDR2: DFQATT and SNEGSKA (reference sequence). After removal of 0 bases from V and 0 bases from J, the junction contained 11 bases not matched to a gene. This CDR3 has 18 amino acids. The CDR3 DNA sequence: TGCAGTGCTAGAGAGCTAGCGGACATTTGGTCCTCCTACAATGAGCAGTTCTTC. Protein product: CSARELADIWSSYNEQFF.

This clonotype occurred many times. The V and J genes are TRBV6-1 and TRBJ2-7; no firm D call. CDR3 length: 14 residues. Trimming cost V 4 bases and J 0 bases, with 10 bases left between them. CDR1 and CDR2 from the germline V gene are MNHNS and SASEGT. The CDR3 nucleotides are TGTGCCAGCAGTGTCGAATTGAGCTCCTACGAGCAGTACTTC. Translated, it gives CASSVELSSYEQYF.

V usage is TRBV20-1 and J usage is TRBJ2-7; a possible D gene is TRBD2 (6 bases). With 3 bases removed from V and 4 bases from J, the gap between germline ends came to 22 bases. CDR1 and CDR2 from the germline V gene are DFQATT and SNEGSKA (reference sequence). The CDR3 length is 16 residues. The CDR3 sequence is CSASPYPRDSLYEQYF. The CDR3 DNA sequence: TGCAGTGCTAGTCCATACCCCCGGGACTCCCTTTACGAGCAGTACTTC.

This chain links TRBV20-1 with TRBJ2-7; no clear D. Germline V CDR1 and CDR2: DFQATT, SNEGSKA (reference sequence). The CDR3 is 12 residues long. V dropped 6 bases and J dropped 6 bases, with 15 bases sitting between them. As DNA, the CDR3 is TGCAGTGCCTCATTCGGAGTAGGCGAGCAGTACTTC. It is translated as CSASFGVGEQYF.

The chain employs TRBV28 and TRBJ1-2; D might be TRBD1 (5 bases). This CDR3 spans 11 amino acids. Trimming took off 5 bases at V and 6 bases at J, with 7 bases between the two ends. Germline CDR1 reads MDHEN; CDR2 reads SYDVKM. The CDR3 bases are TGTGCCAGCAGTGCCAGGGATGGCTACACCTTC. Translation: CASSARDGYTF.

This clonotype was seen a handful of times. The CDR3 spells CSVGDPRGVYGYTF. CDR3 coding DNA: TGCAGCGTTGGCGACCCTAGGGGGGTCTATGGCTACACCTTC. This chain uses TRBV29-1 with TRBJ1-2; D perhaps matches TRBD1 (6 bases). Trimming pared 4 bases from V and 4 bases from J, leaving 16 bases between. The CDR3 extends over 14 amino acids. CDR1 SQVTM and CDR2 ANQGSEA come from the germline V gene.

V gene TRBV29-1 combines with J gene TRBJ2-7, with 9 bases aligning to TRBD2. This CDR3 is built from 16 residues. The germline V gene encodes CDR1 SQVTM and CDR2 ANQGSEA. Germline trimming cut 8 bases from V and 4 bases from J; bases unmatched to any gene: 18. In nucleotides, the CDR3 is TGCAGCCCACATAGCGGGAGTGGGGATATTGGTTACGAGCAGTACTTC. This translates into CSPHSGSGDIGYEQYF.

This clonotype was picked up many times. The J gene is TRBJ2-2, the V gene TRBV7-8; TRBD1 agrees at 7 bases. Germline trimming cut 5 bases from V and 4 bases from J; bases unmatched to any gene: 7. CDR1 is SGHVS, CDR2 FQNEAQ, per germline. The CDR3 totals 15 residues. The CDR3 here is CASSHRDRFTGELFF. For the CDR3, the DNA is TGTGCCAGCAGCCACCGGGACAGATTCACCGGGGAGCTGTTTTTT.

The chain recombines TRBV27 with TRBJ2-3, with 12 nucleotides matching TRBD2. Germline V gives CDR1 MNHEY, CDR2 SMNVEV (reference sequence). V gave up 7 bases and J gave up 3 bases; unmatched junction bases: 5. The CDR3 length is 15 residues. CDR3 nucleotides: TGTGCCAGCAATACCGGGACTAGCGGGACAGATACGCAGTATTTT. Translating it yields CASNTGTSGTDTQYF.

This clonotype appeared once. The chain is built from TRBV28 and TRBJ2-6; TRBD1 matches at 7 bases. Trimming took 5 bases from V and 0 from J; bases not matched to a gene: 13. CDR1 and CDR2 from the germline V gene are MDHEN and SYDVKM. CDR3 length equals 19 residues. In DNA form, the CDR3 reads TGTGCCAGCAGTCAGGACAGGCGAAAACTCCACTCTGGGGCCAACGTCCTGACTTTC. As protein: CASSQDRRKLHSGANVLTF. Based on the CDR3 plus reference TRBV28 and TRBJ2-6, the full variable domain is DVKVTQSSRYLVKRTGEKVFLECVQDMDHENMFWYRQDPGLGLRLIYFSYDVKMKEKGDIPEGYSVSREKKERFSLILESASTNQTSMYLCASSQDRRKLHSGANVLTFGAGSRLTVL.

The chain employs TRBV5-4 and TRBJ2-7, with TRBD2 matching 9 bases. The CDR3 has 15 amino acids. Germline-derived CDR1 and CDR2 are SGHNT and YYREEE (reference sequence). After removal of 4 bases from V and 3 bases from J, the junction contained 8 bases not matched to a gene. CDR3 bases: TGTGCCAGCAGCCTCCGAGCGGGAGGACACTACGAGCAGTACTTC. Translated, it gives CASSLRAGGHYEQYF.

V gene TRBV19 combines with J gene TRBJ1-1, with a tentative D call TRBD1 (5 bases). This CDR3 has 13 residues. Trimming removed 1 base at V and 7 bases at J, with 10 bases between. Looked up from germline, CDR1 is LNHDA and CDR2 is SQIVND (reference sequence). The DNA of the CDR3 is TGTGCCAGTAGTATAGCAGGGAGAAATGAAGCTTTCTTT. Translated, it gives CASSIAGRNEAFF. The full variable domain, its missing parts supplied by reference TRBV19 and TRBJ1-1, is DGGITQSPKYLFRKEGQNVTLSCEQNLNHDAMYWYRQDPGQGLRLIYYSQIVNDFQKGDIAEGYSVSREKKESFPLTVTSAQKNPTAFYLCASSIAGRNEAFFGQGTRLTVV.